The present TCR beta chain was sequenced within a study of human T cells and chemical hapten exposure. Overall study context: Patients' scalps got diphenylcyclopropenone weekly throughout the roughly 23-week study. The study enrolled mostly female patients with alopecia areata, totalis or universalis. Per-sample TCR yield variability stemmed mainly from small pooled library volume differences.

The time point here: patch test 1, 2 weeks after DPC sensitization. Treatment denoted: therapeutic diphenylcyclopropenone sensitization with weekly scalp DPC. A note on this clonotype: Its antigen remains unidentified.

The study, taken as a whole, reports: Counts of expanded TCRs (at PT1) showed a positive correlation with patch test score.

TCRdb analysed the RACE reads with MiXCR anew, one entry per CDR3 protein. The sample lists about 90,000 distinct CDR3 sequences, roughly 10% occurring once. The clonotype comes from a man in his forties with alopecia areata. Some clones in this sample may be carry-over from other donors' samples. The sequenced sample was whole blood, obtained in connection with sensitization to the hapten diphenylcyclopropenone (DPC).

CDR3 coding DNA: TGTGCCAGCAGCACGCAGGGGTGGCAGCCCCAGCATTTT. Translation: CASSTQGWQPQHF. This rearrangement joins TRBV5-8 to TRBJ1-5; possibly TRBD1 for D (6 bases). Germline V gene sequence: CDR1 SGHTS, CDR2 YDEGEE. The length of the CDR3 is 13 residues. Trimming cost V 4 bases and J 7 bases, with 12 bases left between them. Supplemented by reference TRBV5-8 and TRBJ1-5, the full variable domain reads EAGVTQSPTHLIKTRGQQATLRCSPISGHTSVYWYQQALGLGLQFLLWYDEGEERNRGNFPPRFSGRQFPNYSSELNVNALELEDSALYLCASSTQGWQPQHFGDGTRLSIL.